A single sample is the source of the 20 T cell receptor beta chains below, sequenced in a study of blood T cell repertoires in COVID-19. Sequencing was performed with immunoSEQ multiplex PCR; in TCRdb, only in-frame clones are kept and a portion is missing. The sample comprises about 80,000 clones, approximately 89% of which are singletons, and around 7.2% rests with the top ten. Material: peripheral blood. These receptors originate from a woman of 80 years or more with acute or convalescent COVID-19.

This clone has just a few counts. This chain joins TRBV11-1 and TRBJ2-1; TRBD2 agrees at 13 bases. Germline V gene data show CDR1 as SGHAT and CDR2 as FQDESV (reference sequence). Germline trimming cut 3 bases from V and 3 bases from J; bases unmatched to any gene: 2. CDR3 length: 16 amino acids. CDR3 coding DNA: TGTGCCAGCAGCTTCGGGACTAGCGGGATCTACAATGAGCAGTTCTTC. Protein: CASSFGTSGIYNEQFF.

The rearrangement joins TRBV18 to TRBJ1-1; no firm D call. V was trimmed by 1 base and J by 7 bases, leaving 7 bases between them. There are 12 residues in the CDR3. Germline-derived CDR1 and CDR2 are KGHSH and LQKENI. CDR3 sequence reads: CASSPRAGEAFF. As DNA, the CDR3 is TGTGCCAGCTCACCACGCGCAGGTGAAGCTTTCTTT.

The chain is built from TRBV6-2 or TRBV6-3 and TRBJ1-1; maybe TRBD1 (6 bases). The CDR3 consists of 17 residues. Germline V gene data show CDR1 as MNHEY and CDR2 as SVGEGT. Trimming cost V 2 bases and J 1 base, with 17 bases left between them. In DNA, the CDR3 is TGTGCCAGCAGTTACCATCTACTGGACAGCCAGAACACTGAAGCTTTCTTT. Translated: CASSYHLLDSQNTEAFF.

The V call is TRBV19, the J call TRBJ2-1, with 8 bases identical to TRBD2. V lost 3 bases to trimming and J lost 3 bases; unmatched junction nucleotides: 7. There are 16 residues in the CDR3. Per germline, CDR1 LNHDA and CDR2 SQIVND (reference sequence). The CDR3 DNA sequence: TGTGCCAGTAGTATGACTAGCGAGGGGTTCTACAATGAGCAGTTCTTC. This codes for CASSMTSEGFYNEQFF.

This rearrangement joins TRBV10-1 to TRBJ1-1; TRBD1 aligns across 8 bases. The CDR3 has 15 residues. Trimming at V came to 2 bases and at J to 5 bases, leaving 7 bases not matched to a gene. CDR1 and CDR2 from the germline V gene are WNHNN and SYGVQD (reference sequence). The CDR3 sequence is CASSEDNRGRTEAFF. The CDR3 nucleotides are TGCGCCAGCAGTGAGGATAACAGGGGGAGGACTGAAGCTTTCTTT.

This chain uses TRBV7-3 with TRBJ1-2; the match to TRBD1 covers 9 bases. Germline values: CDR1 SGHTA, CDR2 FQGTGA. Trimming cost V 5 bases and J 1 base; bases outside gene matches: 5. This CDR3 has 15 residues. As DNA, the CDR3 is TGTGCCAGCAGCCCAGGACAGGGGCTTAACTATGGCTACACCTTC. Protein: CASSPGQGLNYGYTF.

The V gene is TRBV27, the J gene TRBJ1-1; D unclear. Deletions cut 6 bases from V and 3 bases from J, with 20 bases between. The CDR3 has 16 amino acids. From germline, CDR1 is MNHEY and CDR2 SMNVEV (reference sequence). CDR3 loop: CASRSTPSLWDTEAFF. The CDR3 nucleotides read TGTGCCAGCAGGTCGACACCTAGCCTCTGGGACACTGAAGCTTTCTTT.

J is TRBJ1-2 and V is TRBV6-5; D uncertain. V was shortened by 6 bases and J by 0 bases, with 8 bases between the two germline ends. The CDR3 has 13 amino acids. CDR1 MNHEY and CDR2 SVGAGI come from the germline V gene. CDR3 DNA sequence: TGTGCCAGCAGACAGTCGGCTAACTATGGCTACACCTTC. Protein product: CASRQSANYGYTF.

V is TRBV28 and J is TRBJ2-2; D is unclear. Germline-derived CDR1 and CDR2 are MDHEN and SYDVKM. The CDR3 has 13 amino acids. V dropped 9 bases and J dropped 5 bases, with 13 bases sitting between them. Here the CDR3 DNA reads TGTGCCAGTCGTACGTCAGGTACCGGGGAGCTGTTTTTT. Translating it yields CASRTSGTGELFF.

V usage is TRBV2 and J usage is TRBJ2-6, with 10 bases matching TRBD1. The CDR3 has 16 amino acids. The germline V gene has CDR1 SNHLY and CDR2 FYNNEI. V was pared by 6 bases and J by 2 bases, with 4 bases of the junction left unmatched. In DNA, the CDR3 is TGTGCCAGCAGACCCGGGACAGGGGCTGGGGCCAACGTCCTGACTTTC. Protein: CASRPGTGAGANVLTF.

The J gene is TRBJ2-3, the V gene TRBV18; D is perhaps TRBD2 (6 bases). V was pared by 2 bases and J by 2 bases, with 11 bases between. CDR3 length: 15 residues. CDR1 and CDR2 (germline): KGHSH, LQKENI. CDR3 bases: TGTGCCAGCTCACCAGTGGCGGGAAACACAGATACGCAGTATTTT. This codes for CASSPVAGNTDTQYF.

This chain links TRBV5-6 with TRBJ2-7, with TRBD2 matching 7 bases. The V gene end was trimmed by 4 bases and the J gene end by 4 bases; junction bases not matched to a gene: 5. The length of the CDR3 is 13 residues. Germline values: CDR1 SGHDT, CDR2 YYEEEE. The CDR3 DNA sequence: TGTGCCAGCAGCCTTGCGGGGGTGTACGAGCAGTACTTC. As protein: CASSLAGVYEQYF.

The CDR3 loop reads CAGDRDYGYTF. The CDR3 nucleotides are TGTGCTGGAGACAGGGACTATGGCTACACCTTC. The chain uses TRBV30 and TRBJ1-2; 7 nucleotides agree with TRBD1. The CDR3 sequence is 11 residues long. From germline, CDR1 is GTSNPN and CDR2 SVGIG (reference sequence). The full variable domain, in which reference TRBV30 and TRBJ1-2 provide the parts outside the CDR3, is SQTIHQWPATLVQPVGSPLSLECTVEGTSNPNLYWYRQAAGRGLQLLFYSVGIGQISSEVPQNLSASRPQDRQFILSSKKLLLSDSGFYLCAGDRDYGYTFGSGTRLTVV.

CDR3 residues: CASSIDASGFGHGYTF. CDR3 DNA: TGTGCCAGTAGTATAGATGCTTCGGGGTTCGGTCATGGCTACACCTTC. The chain has TRBV19 and TRBJ1-2; D gene ambiguous. Germline loops: CDR1 LNHDA, CDR2 SQIVND (reference sequence). Trimming took off 0 bases at V and 6 bases at J, with 17 bases between the two ends. The CDR3 runs to 16 residues.

The chain's CDR3 is CASSQGRARGDSGNTIYF. CDR3 DNA: TGTGCCAGCAGCCAAGGACGGGCCCGGGGGGACTCTGGAAACACCATATATTTT. The V and J genes are TRBV3-1 (or the pseudogene TRBV3-2) and TRBJ1-3; possibly TRBD1 for D (5 bases). CDR1 is LGHDT and CDR2 is YNNKEL in the germline V gene (reference sequence). Trimming stripped 1 base from V and 0 bases from J, with 16 bases between. The CDR3 contains 18 residues.

The chain is built from TRBV13 and TRBJ2-1; 11 positions agree with TRBD2. V gave up 1 base and J gave up 7 bases; unmatched junction bases: 3. CDR1 and CDR2 from the germline V gene are PRHDT and FYEKMQ (reference sequence). The CDR3 spans 15 residues. CDR3 in DNA: TGTGCCAGCAGCTTAGTTAGCGGGGGGGCTAATGAGCAGTTCTTC. Its translation is CASSLVSGGANEQFF.

CDR3 region: CASRGQGYNTGELFF. CDR3 coding DNA: TGTGCCAGTAGGGGACAGGGATATAACACCGGGGAGCTGTTTTTT. The V gene is TRBV19, the J gene TRBJ2-2; 9 bases match TRBD1. CDR3 length: 15 residues. The V gene end was trimmed by 6 bases and the J gene end by 2 bases; junction bases not matched to a gene: 4. Looked up from germline, CDR1 is LNHDA and CDR2 is SQIVND (reference sequence).

The CDR3 bases are TGTGCCAGCAGCGGAGTACAGCTGTTTTTT. Protein product: CASSGVQLFF. The chain joins TRBV5-5 to TRBJ2-2; no reliable D call. Between the trimmed V and J ends, which lost 4 bases and 12 bases, there was a span of 7 bases. Germline-derived CDR1 and CDR2 are SGHKS and YYEKEE (reference sequence). CDR3 length: 10 residues.

The rearrangement uses TRBV5-1 and TRBJ1-5; D gene unclear. The CDR3 has 13 amino acids. Germline V CDR1 and CDR2: SGHRS, YFSETQ. Between the trimmed V and J ends, which lost 0 bases and 7 bases, there was a span of 8 bases. Here the CDR3 DNA reads TGCGCCAGCAGCTTGGAGATGGGCCAGCCCCAGCATTTT. It codes for CASSLEMGQPQHF.

V is TRBV18 and J is TRBJ1-2, with TRBD1 identical over 9 bases. J was trimmed by 9 bases and V by 3 bases; bases with no gene match: 14. The CDR3 totals 16 residues. Germline-derived CDR1 and CDR2 are KGHSH and LQKENI. CDR3 sequence reads: CASSPGQGRFYMSYTF. The CDR3 DNA is TGTGCCAGCTCACCGGGACAGGGACGTTTTTATATGAGCTACACCTTC.